Listed here is a single T cell receptor (beta chain). Its antigen is as yet unknown. These data belong to a study of primary melanoma T cells and metastatic recurrence. Study in general: These T2 to T4 primary melanomas had thickness greater than 1 mm. Points from the study as a whole: The tumor T-cell fraction reportedly predicted progression-free survival independently of thickness, ulceration, mitotic rate and age.

Primary melanoma in these patients was surgically resected but could recur metastatically. Libraries were prepared by immunoSEQ multiplex PCR; TCRdb keeps only in-frame clonotypes and omits some of them. This sample carries more than 90 clones, 79% of them seen once, and the ten largest clones take around 15%. Trimming left V 4 bases short and J 2 bases short, with 16 bases between. The CDR3 contains 15 residues. Germline V gene data show CDR1 as SGDLS and CDR2 as YYNGEE. J is TRBJ2-7 and V is TRBV9, with D perhaps TRBD2 (7 bases). The sequencing input was melanoma tumor tissue. This receptor was obtained from a human donor with melanoma. Written as DNA, the CDR3 is TGTGCCAGCAGCACTTGGGGGGGCTCCACCTACGAGCAGTACTTC. Protein: CASSTWGGSTYEQYF.